The clone carrying this T cell receptor (beta chain) was recorded a few times. The antigen is undetermined. Sample barcodes and UMIs were carried by the TCR alpha and TCR beta cDNA libraries that 5'RACE generated with constant-segment primers. One entry per CDR3 protein results from TCRdb running MiXCR on the 5' RACE reads. The repertoire has 300,000 to 350,000 distinct CDR3 sequences, 12% to 15% of them found once; the top ten carry about 24%. This specimen comes from a study of T-cell memory formation after mild COVID-19. General study findings and limits: Prior to infection, memory already included some responding clones, suggesting cross-reactive memory joined. Clones which contracted sat mainly in CM and EM if CD4+, and in EMRA if CD8+.

The sample comprised PBMCs or a T cell subset sorted from them (not recorded which). The sequence came from a man between 18 and 29 years old who had mild COVID-19 (a few samples of this study predate the infection). Cell type and time point are not known.

The CDR3 DNA sequence: TGCAGTGCCCAGTCGTATGGCAATCAGCCCCAGCATTTT. It encodes CSAQSYGNQPQHF. V and J are TRBV20-1 and TRBJ1-5, with D unresolved. Between the trimmed V and J ends, which lost 6 bases and 2 bases, there was a span of 11 bases. The CDR3 has 13 residues. Germline lookup yields CDR1 DFQATT and CDR2 SNEGSKA (reference sequence).